Sequencing of this T cell receptor beta chain was carried out in a study of blood T cell repertoires in COVID-19. Whole-study context: T cells, B-cell-depleted T cells, or PBMCs supplied cDNA or gDNA.

Per germline, CDR1 KGHSH and CDR2 LQKENI. CDR3 length: 16 residues. The ends lost 5 bases at V and 4 bases at J; junction bases unmatched: 10. TCRdb's table, derived via immunoSEQ multiplex PCR, lists solely in-frame clones and lacks some. The table has about 100,000 clones, over 65% seen once. The receptor's source is a man between 60 and 70 years old with acute or convalescent COVID-19. The chain recombines TRBV18 with TRBJ2-3; TRBD1 aligns across 9 bases. Sequencing input: peripheral blood. The CDR3 DNA sequence: TGTGCCAGCTCAGCATATCGACAGGGGGTCGCAGATACGCAGTATTTT. Its translation: CASSAYRQGVADTQYF.